What follows are 21 T cell receptor beta chains derived from one specimen sequenced in a study of blood T cell repertoires in COVID-19. Method: immunoSEQ multiplex PCR; TCRdb's copy keeps in-frame clones and lacks some. The table shows over 90,000 clones, with roughly 87% occurring only once. Material for sequencing was peripheral blood. The receptor set was obtained from a woman between 45 and 60 years old with COVID-19, enrolled during active disease.

The chain combines TRBV19 with TRBJ1-5; 9 bases agree with TRBD1. Losses at the gene ends were 8 bases for V and 5 bases for J; bases not matched to a gene: 4. CDR1 is LNHDA, CDR2 SQIVND, per germline (reference sequence). CDR3 length equals 13 residues. CDR3 region: CASARDRDQPQHF. The CDR3 nucleotides are TGTGCCAGTGCCCGGGACAGGGATCAGCCCCAGCATTTT.

V gene TRBV19 combines with J gene TRBJ2-3; the match to TRBD1 covers 11 bases. V lost 4 bases to trimming and J lost 5 bases; unmatched junction nucleotides: 8. This CDR3 is 16 amino acids long. CDR1 and CDR2 (germline): LNHDA, SQIVND (reference sequence). In DNA, the CDR3 is TGTGCCAGTAGTACCCTGGACAGGGGGCAAGGAGATACGCAGTATTTT. The encoded protein is CASSTLDRGQGDTQYF.

The chain employs TRBV10-1 and TRBJ2-3, with 7 nucleotides matching TRBD2. CDR1 is WNHNN and CDR2 is SYGVQD in the germline V gene (reference sequence). Trimming removed 0 bases from V and 7 bases from J; junction bases left unmatched: 7. This CDR3 is 15 amino acids long. CDR3 in amino acids: CASSESGGSGNTQYF. The CDR3, as DNA: TGCGCCAGCAGTGAGTCGGGAGGGTCCGGGAATACGCAGTATTTT.

In its sample, this clone was seen once. CDR3 in amino acids: CASTRGSYTDTQYF. In nucleotides, the CDR3 is TGTGCCAGCACCCGAGGCAGTTACACAGATACGCAGTATTTT. The chain links TRBV7-8 to TRBJ2-3, with D uncertain. The CDR3 has 14 residues. V lost 7 bases and J 2 bases, leaving 13 bases between the germline ends. Germline values: CDR1 SGHVS, CDR2 FQNEAQ.

This chain uses TRBV9 with TRBJ2-5, with a possible D match to TRBD1 (7 bases). This CDR3 has 14 residues. The V end was cut by 0 bases, the J end by 5 bases, with 11 bases between. The germline CDR1 and CDR2 sequences are SGDLS and YYNGEE. The CDR3: CASSVGPGGETQYF. The CDR3 DNA follows: TGTGCCAGCAGCGTAGGTCCAGGGGGGGAGACCCAGTACTTC. The whole variable domain, remainder taken from reference TRBV9 and TRBJ2-5, is DSGVTQTPKHLITATGQRVTLRCSPRSGDLSVYWYQQSLDQGLQFLIQYYNGEERAKGNILERFSAQQFPDLHSELNLSSLELGDSALYFCASSVGPGGETQYFGPGTRLLVL.

The rearrangement joins TRBV3-1 (or the pseudogene TRBV3-2) to TRBJ1-4; TRBD1 matches at 10 bases. The CDR3 consists of 15 residues. Germline V CDR1 and CDR2: LGHDT, YNNKEL (reference sequence). With 0 bases clipped from V and 10 bases from J, the junction kept 5 bases outside the gene matches. The CDR3 is CASSQDGTGAAKLFF. CDR3 sequence (DNA): TGTGCCAGCAGCCAAGATGGGACAGGGGCGGCAAAACTGTTTTTT.

The V and J genes are TRBV3-1 (or the pseudogene TRBV3-2) and TRBJ1-2; D possibly corresponds to TRBD1 (5 bases). The CDR3 consists of 16 residues. CDR1 LGHDT and CDR2 YNNKEL come from the germline V gene (reference sequence). The germline V and J ends were trimmed by 0 bases and 7 bases, with 18 bases remaining between them. CDR3: CASSQDLDQGGIGYTF. In nucleotides, the CDR3 is TGTGCCAGCAGCCAAGATCTGGACCAGGGCGGTATTGGCTACACCTTC.

The J gene is TRBJ2-5, the V gene TRBV7-8, with a weak D call TRBD2 (5 bases). Per the germline V gene, CDR1 is SGHVS and CDR2 is FQNEAQ. Trimming removed 3 bases from V and 3 bases from J, with 8 bases in between. The CDR3 extends over 13 amino acids. The chain's CDR3 is CASSLPGEETQYF. DNA of the CDR3: TGTGCCAGCAGCTTGCCCGGGGAAGAGACCCAGTACTTC.

The chain has TRBV28 and TRBJ1-1; 7 nucleotides agree with TRBD1. The CDR3 loop spans 13 amino acids. The junction had 1 base not matched to a gene; V was cut back by 4 bases and J by 2 bases. The germline gives CDR1 MDHEN, CDR2 SYDVKM. For the CDR3, the DNA is TGTGCCAGCAGTTACAGGGGCAACACTGAAGCTTTCTTT. This codes for CASSYRGNTEAFF.

V and J are TRBV2 and TRBJ2-3; D might be TRBD1 (7 bases). Trimming took off 11 bases at V and 5 bases at J, with 20 bases between the two ends. Germline loops: CDR1 SNHLY, CDR2 FYNNEI. The CDR3 covers 14 residues. The CDR3 region is CASLGGGDGDTQYF. Written as DNA, the CDR3 is TGTGCCTCTCTCGGAGGGGGCGACGGAGATACGCAGTATTTT.

The chain is built from TRBV11-3 and TRBJ2-2, with D unclear. Germline values: CDR1 SGHNT, CDR2 YENEEA. V was pared by 6 bases and J by 2 bases, with 7 bases between. CDR3 size: 13 residues. For the CDR3, the DNA is TGTGCCAGCAGAAAATCAAACACCGGGGAGCTGTTTTTT. This gives the protein CASRKSNTGELFF.

The gene calls are TRBV10-3 and TRBJ1-6; D is uncertain. CDR3 length: 13 residues. Germline-derived CDR1 and CDR2 are ENHRY and SYGVKD. V was shortened by 7 bases and J by 9 bases, with 13 bases between the two germline ends. The CDR3 spells CAIMERRGSPLHF. CDR3 coding DNA: TGTGCCATCATGGAGCGCCGGGGTTCACCCCTCCACTTT.

The V gene is TRBV19, the J gene TRBJ2-7; TRBD2 is a possible D gene (6 bases). CDR1 and CDR2 from the germline V gene are LNHDA and SQIVND (reference sequence). The CDR3 spans 13 residues. The ends were cut back, 7 bases at V and 5 bases at J, with 15 bases in the middle. The CDR3 nucleotides are TGTGCCAGTAAACTGGGGCCGGGGGACGAGCAGTACTTC. Protein: CASKLGPGDEQYF. The whole variable domain, remainder taken from reference TRBV19 and TRBJ2-7, is DGGITQSPKYLFRKEGQNVTLSCEQNLNHDAMYWYRQDPGQGLRLIYYSQIVNDFQKGDIAEGYSVSREKKESFPLTVTSAQKNPTAFYLCASKLGPGDEQYFGPGTRLTVT.

CDR3 DNA: TGTGCCAGCAGCAGCGGGGGGAGCACAGATACGCAGTATTTT. As protein: CASSSGGSTDTQYF. The rearrangement links TRBV11-3 to TRBJ2-3; 9 bases map to TRBD2. Losses at the gene ends were 5 bases for V and 0 bases for J; bases not matched to a gene: 0. The CDR3 totals 14 residues. Germline V lookup: CDR1 SGHNT, CDR2 YENEEA. Variable domain in full (rest from reference TRBV11-3 and TRBJ2-3): EAGVVQSPRYKIIEKKQPVAFWCNPISGHNTLYWYLQNLGQGPELLIRYENEEAVDDSQLPKDRFSAERLKGVDSTLKIQPAELGDSAVYLCASSSGGSTDTQYFGPGTRLTVL.

The chain is built from TRBV11-3 and TRBJ2-2, with D tentatively TRBD1 (5 bases). The V end lost 5 bases, the J end lost 0 bases, and 10 bases lay between the germline ends. From germline, CDR1 is SGHNT and CDR2 YENEEA. This CDR3 has 15 amino acids. CDR3 nucleotides: TGTGCCAGCAGCGGCGACAGTTCGAACACCGGGGAGCTGTTTTTT. Translation: CASSGDSSNTGELFF.

V usage is TRBV19 and J usage is TRBJ2-1, with 7 nucleotides matching TRBD1. Germline CDR1 LNHDA, CDR2 SQIVND (reference sequence). This CDR3 has 15 amino acids. Unmatched junction bases numbered 14, after V lost 8 bases and J lost 7 bases. CDR3: CASSTMKGASNEQFF. CDR3 bases: TGTGCCAGTTCCACAATGAAGGGGGCATCGAATGAGCAGTTCTTC.

This chain uses TRBV7-2 with TRBJ1-2; 7 bases fit TRBD1. This CDR3 spans 14 amino acids. Germline lookup yields CDR1 SGHTA and CDR2 FQGNSA. V dropped 5 bases and J dropped 6; count of bases not matched to a gene: 9. This CDR3 reads CASSPPGQSHGYTF. CDR3 sequence (DNA): TGTGCCAGCAGCCCTCCGGGACAGAGTCATGGCTACACCTTC.

The V call is TRBV5-1, the J call TRBJ1-2; the D is unclear. Trimming removed 2 bases from V and 7 bases from J, with 12 bases in between. The CDR3 spans 13 residues. Germline CDR1 and CDR2: SGHRS and YFSETQ. The DNA of the CDR3 is TGCGCCAGCAGCTTCGCCGGGGTTGCTGGCTACACCTTC. This encodes CASSFAGVAGYTF.

The CDR3 region has the DNA TGTGCCAGCAGCAAACCGGGACAGGGGCGTGAAAAACTGTTTTTT. Its translation is CASSKPGQGREKLFF. V gene TRBV28 combines with J gene TRBJ1-4, with TRBD1 matching over 10 bases. This CDR3 spans 15 amino acids. The ends lost 6 bases at V and 7 bases at J; junction bases unmatched: 8. Germline CDR1 reads MDHEN; CDR2 reads SYDVKM.

The J gene is TRBJ1-2, the V gene TRBV19, with D perhaps matching TRBD1 (6 bases). CDR1 and CDR2 from the germline V gene are LNHDA and SQIVND (reference sequence). The germline V and J ends were trimmed by 6 bases and 3 bases, with 14 bases remaining between them. The CDR3 consists of 14 residues. The CDR3 here is CASSAGAGDYGYTF. CDR3 nucleotides: TGTGCCAGTAGCGCCGGGGCAGGGGACTATGGCTACACCTTC. Using reference TRBV19 and TRBJ1-2 for the parts outside the CDR3, the full variable domain is DGGITQSPKYLFRKEGQNVTLSCEQNLNHDAMYWYRQDPGQGLRLIYYSQIVNDFQKGDIAEGYSVSREKKESFPLTVTSAQKNPTAFYLCASSAGAGDYGYTFGSGTRLTVV.

About this clone itself: Other DNA sequences in this sample translate to the same CDR3. The J gene is TRBJ1-1, the V gene TRBV12-3 or TRBV12-4; 7 nucleotides match TRBD1. There are 13 residues in the CDR3. J gave up 3 bases and V 6 bases, and 4 bases lay outside the gene matches. CDR3 sequence reads: CASSLTGDTEAFF. CDR3 DNA: TGTGCCAGCAGCCTTACAGGGGACACTGAAGCTTTCTTT.